This T cell receptor beta chain was documented in a study of T cell repertoires in cytomegalovirus infection. Study-level background: A matching HLA type, together with CMV infection, was signaled by public TCR beta signatures.

Many counts were recorded for this clonotype. CDR3 length: 15 amino acids. The germline gives CDR1 SGHTA, CDR2 FQGNSA. The ends were cut back, 5 bases at V and 4 bases at J, with 12 bases in the middle. One entry per CDR3 protein results from TCRdb running MiXCR on the reads. Of about 130,000 distinct CDR3 sequences listed, about 10% were seen once; the top ten hold around a tenth. The sequenced sample was PBMCs. V is TRBV7-2 and J is TRBJ1-6, with a weak D call TRBD1 (6 bases). The sequence came from a human donor in good health (CMV status not recorded). Some clones in this sample may be carry-over from other donors' samples. The CDR3 here is CASSPRTDYNSPLHF. DNA for the CDR3: TGTGCCAGCAGCCCGCGGACAGATTATAATTCACCCCTCCACTTT.